This T cell receptor beta chain was captured by sequencing in a study of blood T cell repertoires in COVID-19. Sequencing was performed with immunoSEQ multiplex PCR; in TCRdb, only in-frame clones are kept and a portion is missing. The table records about 420,000 clones, approximately 90% of them present only once. The junction had 5 bases not matched to a gene; V was cut back by 4 bases and J by 4 bases. Germline V gene lookup returns CDR1 SGHRS and CDR2 YFSETQ. The CDR3 extends over 16 amino acids. What was sequenced was peripheral blood. The chain employs TRBV5-1 and TRBJ2-7, with TRBD2 matching 16 bases. This receptor was obtained from a man between 18 and 29 years old with COVID-19, enrolled during active disease. This chain's CDR3 is CASSTGLAGGRYEQYF. The CDR3 nucleotides are TGCGCCAGCAGCACGGGACTAGCGGGGGGGAGGTACGAGCAGTACTTC. The full variable domain, with the rest looked up from reference TRBV5-1 and TRBJ2-7, is KAGVTQTPRYLIKTRGQQVTLSCSPISGHRSVSWYQQTPGQGLQFLFEYFSETQRNKGNFPGRFSGRQFSNSRSEMNVSTLELGDSALYLCASSTGLAGGRYEQYFGPGTRLTVT.